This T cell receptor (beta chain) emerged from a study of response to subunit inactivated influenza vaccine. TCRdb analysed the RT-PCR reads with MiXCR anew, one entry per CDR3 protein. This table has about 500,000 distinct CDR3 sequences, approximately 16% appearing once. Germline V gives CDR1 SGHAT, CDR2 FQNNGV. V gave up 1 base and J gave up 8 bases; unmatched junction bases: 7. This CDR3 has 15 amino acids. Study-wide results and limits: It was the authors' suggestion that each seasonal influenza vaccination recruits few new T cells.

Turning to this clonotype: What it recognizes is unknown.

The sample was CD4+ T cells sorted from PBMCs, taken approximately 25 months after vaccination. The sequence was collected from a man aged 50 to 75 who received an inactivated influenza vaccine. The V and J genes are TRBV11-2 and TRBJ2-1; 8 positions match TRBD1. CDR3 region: CASSLGDSGGDEQFF. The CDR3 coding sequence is TGTGCCAGCAGCTTAGGCGACTCAGGGGGCGATGAGCAGTTCTTC.